This is a list of T cell receptor beta chains from one sample in a study of cytomegalovirus exposure and HLA in healthy donors. Using immunoSEQ multiplex PCR, the repertoire was profiled, and TCRdb retains in-frame clones only, with some absent. The profile shows a few hundred thousand clones, 65% to 85% of them singletons. Sequenced material: PBMCs. The receptors here all came from a woman in her 30s in good health and CMV-seronegative. Both conserved end residues are part of each CDR3. D genes are given only for firm matches. Size is stated for part of the rows, as once, few or many counts, or as a class when the clone is expanded.

once	TRBD2	TRBJ2-7	TRBV2	TGTGCCAGCACCCGACTAGCGGGGGCCTACGAGCAGTACTTC	CASTRLAGAYEQYF
NA	TRBD1	TRBJ2-7	TRBV5-1	TGCGCCAGCAGCTATTTGGACAGGGGAGGTGATGAGCAGTACTTC	CASSYLDRGGDEQYF
NA	TRBD1	TRBJ1-5	TRBV7-2	TGTGCCAGCAGCCCGGGACAGGGTAGGAATCAGCCCCAGCATTTT	CASSPGQGRNQPQHF
NA	NA	TRBJ2-7	TRBV7-6	TGTGCCAGCAGCTTACCCGGGAGCGCCTACGAGCAGTACTTC	CASSLPGSAYEQYF
few	TRBD2	TRBJ2-7	TRBV30	TGTGCCTGGGGATTAGCGGGGTCGTCGCCCCCCGAGCAGTACTTC	CAWGLAGSSPPEQYF
once	NA	TRBJ2-5	TRBV13	TGTGCCAGCAGCTCGGGAAGCGGGGAGACCCAGTACTTC	CASSSGSGETQYF
NA	TRBD1	TRBJ2-7	TRBV29-1	TGCAGCGTTAGAAAGGACAGGGCCGGGGGTCACGAGCAGTACTTC	CSVRKDRAGGHEQYF
NA	NA	TRBJ2-1	TRBV29-1	TGCAGCTCGAGGGGCGCAGGGGTCGTGGATGAGCAGTTCTTC	CSSRGAGVVDEQFF
NA	NA	TRBJ1-1	TRBV5-1	TGCGCCAGCAGCTTGACAACCAACACTGAAGCTTTCTTT	CASSLTTNTEAFF
NA	TRBD1	TRBJ1-2	TRBV4-1	TGCGCCAGCAGCCTCCGAGGGACAGGGGATATAGGCGATGGCTACACCTTC	CASSLRGTGDIGDGYTF
NA	TRBD2	TRBJ2-7	TRBV7-2	TGTGCCAGCAGCTTAAGGACTAGCCCTCCCGAGCAGTACTTC	CASSLRTSPPEQYF
NA	NA	TRBJ2-3	TRBV5-1	TGCGCCAGCAGCATGTCGGGAGGGGGCTTGGATACGCAGTATTTT	CASSMSGGGLDTQYF
NA	NA	TRBJ2-2	TRBV11-1	TGTGCCAGCAGCCAGGGGAGCGGGGAGCTGTTTTTT	CASSQGSGELFF
NA	TRBD1	TRBJ1-4	TRBV5-1	TGCGCCAGCAGCCAAAAACAGGGGGCTACTAATGAAAAACTGTTTTTT	CASSQKQGATNEKLFF
NA	NA	TRBJ1-3	TRBV14	TGTGCCAGCAGTCCTGGCGGGGAGAGTTTAGGAAACACCATATATTTT	CASSPGGESLGNTIYF
NA	TRBD2	TRBJ2-7	TRBV30	TGTGCCTGGACTAGCGGGGGCTACGAGCAGTACTTC	CAWTSGGYEQYF
NA	TRBD2	TRBJ2-1	TRBV29-1	TGCAGCGTTGCTGGGCGGGGGGGCCTCTATGAGCAGTTCTTC	CSVAGRGGLYEQFF
NA	NA	TRBJ2-1	TRBV6-5	TGTGCCAGCAGTGGACACCCGGCCGATGAGCAGTTCTTC	CASSGHPADEQFF
NA	NA	TRBJ2-7	TRBV9	TGTGCCAGCAGCCCCCCAGGAGGGCACGAGCAGTACTTC	CASSPPGGHEQYF
once	NA	TRBJ1-1	TRBV19	TGTGCCAGTAAGTTCAGGAACACTGAAGCTTTCTTT	CASKFRNTEAFF
NA	TRBD2	TRBJ2-1	TRBV4-2	TGTGCCAGCAGCCAGGTAGCGGGGGGGTCCTCGAATGAGCAGTTCTTC	CASSQVAGGSSNEQFF
few	TRBD2	TRBJ2-1	TRBV5-1	TGCGCCAGCAGCTTGGTATTCACTAGCGGGAGTGGGAATGAGCAGTTCTTC	CASSLVFTSGSGNEQFF
once	NA	TRBJ2-7	TRBV7-2	TGTGCCAGCAGCACCATGGGGCTCGAGCAGTACTTC	CASSTMGLEQYF
NA	NA	TRBJ1-2	TRBV27	TGTGCCAGCAGGCAGGGGTACTATGGCTACACCTTC	CASRQGYYGYTF
few	NA	TRBJ1-1	TRBV6-6	TGTGCCGGACAGACAGGTAGGGGCACTGAAGCTTTCTTT	CAGQTGRGTEAFF
NA	TRBD1	TRBJ2-7	TRBV5-8	TGTGCCAGCAGCTTGAAGGGGGCAGGGGCCCACGAGCAGTACTTC	CASSLKGAGAHEQYF
once	NA	TRBJ2-3	TRBV4-2	TGTGCCAGCAGCCAAGAATTGGGGGGAGCCTACACAGATACGCAGTATTTT	CASSQELGGAYTDTQYF
NA	NA	TRBJ1-3	TRBV5-1	TGCGCCAGCAGCTTGGATCACAGGAGAGAAGGAAACACCATATATTTT	CASSLDHRREGNTIYF
NA	NA	TRBJ1-5	TRBV27	TGTGCCGCAGGGGATTATAGCAATCAGCCCCAGCATTTT	CAAGDYSNQPQHF
NA	TRBD1	TRBJ1-6	TRBV6-5	TGTGCCAGCAGTCGACAGGGTCAAAATAATTCACCCCTCCACTTT	CASSRQGQNNSPLHF
NA	TRBD1	TRBJ1-3	TRBV5-6	TGTGCCAGCAGCGGGACAGGGGACATTAGATACTCTGGAAACACCATATATTTT	CASSGTGDIRYSGNTIYF
few	TRBD1	TRBJ2-6	TRBV5-1	TGCGCCAGCAGCACGGACCCGGGACAGGGGGCCAACGTCCTGACTTTC	CASSTDPGQGANVLTF
NA	TRBD1	TRBJ1-1	TRBV2	TGTGCCAGTGGCCGGGACAGGGTTTTGCACACTGAAGCTTTCTTT	CASGRDRVLHTEAFF
NA	TRBD1	TRBJ2-2	TRBV10-1	TGCGCCAGCAGTGATTTGCGTCTGTGCTGGACAGGCAGACGCCCCGGGGAGCTGTTTTTT	CASSDLRLCWTGRRPGELFF
once	TRBD2	TRBJ2-7	TRBV13	TGTGCCAGCAGCTCCCCTGCTAGCGGGAGGGCCTACGAGCAGTACTTC	CASSSPASGRAYEQYF
NA	TRBD1	TRBJ1-5	TRBV27	TGTGCCAGCAGTCCCCTGCCGACAGGGCTGGTTAATCAGCCCCAGCATTTT	CASSPLPTGLVNQPQHF
NA	TRBD1	TRBJ1-1	TRBV2	TGTGCCAGCAGAAACAGGGGGCTGAACACTGAAGCTTTCTTT	CASRNRGLNTEAFF
NA	TRBD2	TRBJ2-1	TRBV28	TGTGCCAGCAGTTTAAGTAAAGGCGGGGGTCAGCAGTTCTTC	CASSLSKGGGQQFF
NA	TRBD1	TRBJ2-7	TRBV7-6	TGTGCCAGCAGCCCTGGGACAGGGGGCCCCTACGAGCAGTACTTC	CASSPGTGGPYEQYF
many	TRBD2	TRBJ2-1	TRBV7-9	TGTGCCAGCAGCTTAGGGACTAGCGGGAGAAAGGGTAGTGAGCAGTTCTTC	CASSLGTSGRKGSEQFF
NA	NA	TRBJ2-1	TRBV7-8	TGTGCCAGCAGCCCTAGGCGGGGGCTTCATCACAATGAGCAGTTCTTC	CASSPRRGLHHNEQFF
NA	TRBD1	TRBJ1-6	TRBV7-6	TGTGCCAGCAGCTTAGTGGGACAGGGAAGCTCCTATAATTCACCCCTCCACTTT	CASSLVGQGSSYNSPLHF
NA	NA	TRBJ1-1	TRBV2	TGTGCCAGCAGTGGAGGGAACACTGAAGCTTTCTTT	CASSGGNTEAFF
NA	TRBD1	TRBJ2-1	TRBV2	TGTGCCAGCCCCCGGACAGGGGTGAGTCTCAATGAGCAGTTCTTC	CASPRTGVSLNEQFF
NA	NA	TRBJ2-7	TRBV27	TGTGCCAGCAGTTACTCCTCAGGCCCCTACGAGCAGTACTTC	CASSYSSGPYEQYF
NA	TRBD2	TRBJ2-7	TRBV7-2	TGTGCCAGCAGCTCCCGAGTCGTAGCGGGAGGGCTTTACGAGCAGTACTTC	CASSSRVVAGGLYEQYF
NA	TRBD1	TRBJ2-7	TRBV7-2	TGTGCCAGCAGCGCCGGGACAGGGGTCTACGAGCAGTACTTC	CASSAGTGVYEQYF
NA	NA	TRBJ2-3	TRBV11-2	TGTGCCAGCAGCTTAACAGGGACAGATACGCAGTATTTT	CASSLTGTDTQYF
NA	NA	TRBJ2-2	TRBV5-4	TGTGCCAGCAGCCCACCCCAGGGGAACACCGGGGAGCTGTTTTTT	CASSPPQGNTGELFF
NA	NA	TRBJ2-7	TRBV30	TGTGCCTGGACACCGCGGGTCTCACACGAGCAGTACTTC	CAWTPRVSHEQYF
NA	TRBD1	TRBJ2-6	TRBV5-1	TGCGCCAGCAGCGCCGACAGGGCTGGGGCCAACGTCCTGACTTTC	CASSADRAGANVLTF
few	NA	TRBJ2-2	TRBV19	TGTGCCAGTAGTATAGCCCCGCGGGGCTCAGAGCTGTTTTTT	CASSIAPRGSELFF
once	NA	TRBJ1-1	TRBV6-5	TGTGCCAGCAGTTACCTCCCGGGGGGCACGGCTTTCTTT	CASSYLPGGTAFF